This record covers a single TCR beta chain. Its antigen is unidentified. These data come from a study of T cells in tuberculosis. Study observations and caveats: The TCR-beta difference was not significant; alpha differences partly reflected length. GMM-specific TCRs were nearer to active tuberculosis alpha repertoires, suggesting expansion.

Trimming cost V 5 bases and J 6 bases, with 14 bases left between them. Germline V gene data show CDR1 as LNHDA and CDR2 as SQIVND (reference sequence). CDR3 size: 14 residues. The protocol was immunoSEQ multiplex PCR, while the TCRdb copy is restricted to in-frame clones and leaves out a portion. The sample carries around 29,000 clones, over 85% recorded once. The TCR sequence derives from a donor aged 10-29 years with latent tuberculosis or without tuberculosis infection. Sample: PBMCs. The chain recombines TRBV19 with TRBJ1-5, with a tentative D call TRBD1 (5 bases). CDR3: CASSPQGGGQPQHF. The CDR3, as DNA: TGTGCCAGTAGTCCGCAGGGTGGCGGTCAGCCCCAGCATTTT.